These 25 T cell receptor beta chains came from one sample sequenced in a study of cytomegalovirus exposure and HLA in healthy donors. With 60 Vbeta and 13 Jbeta primers, the PCR was carried out. Sequencing used immunoSEQ multiplex PCR; TCRdb keeps in-frame clones, though not all of them. The data show some 150,000 clones, roughly three quarters seen once. The specimen was PBMCs. The receptors derive from a middle-aged woman in good health and CMV-seropositive.

This chain's CDR3 is CAIKQGANTEAFF. The CDR3 region has the DNA TGTGCCATCAAACAGGGGGCGAACACTGAAGCTTTCTTT. The chain carries TRBV10-3 and TRBJ1-1; TRBD1 agrees at 9 bases. This CDR3 has 13 residues. V dropped 7 bases and J dropped 1; count of bases not matched to a gene: 1. From germline, CDR1 is ENHRY and CDR2 SYGVKD.

This sequence joins TRBV2 and TRBJ2-5; 8 nucleotides align to TRBD2. The J call is doubtful: the DNA matches TRBJ2-7 better. The CDR3 is 13 residues long. Germline lookup yields CDR1 SNHLY and CDR2 FYNNEI. The chain's CDR3 is CASRSGGRHEQYF. The CDR3 DNA reads TGTGCCAGCCGTTCGGGGGGGCGCCACGAGCAGTACTTC.

The chain links TRBV2 to TRBJ2-5; TRBD2 aligns across 7 bases. The CDR3 loop spans 13 amino acids. J gave up 4 bases and V 11 bases, and 10 bases lay outside the gene matches. Germline V gene lookup returns CDR1 SNHLY and CDR2 FYNNEI. In DNA, the CDR3 is TGTGCCCGCTCAAGCGGGGCTGGAGAGACCCAGTACTTC. It specifies CARSSGAGETQYF.

The J gene is TRBJ1-2, the V gene TRBV9, with 10 bases aligning to TRBD1. V was clipped by 4 bases and J by 3 bases; unmatched bases: 9. The CDR3 consists of 16 residues. Per the germline V gene, CDR1 is SGDLS and CDR2 is YYNGEE. The CDR3, as DNA: TGTGCCAGCAGCCCCAGCGGGGGACAGGGGTACTATGGCTACACCTTC. This gives the protein CASSPSGGQGYYGYTF.

The chain recombines TRBV6-6 with TRBJ1-5; 7 bases map to TRBD1. Germline V gene sequence: CDR1 MNHNY, CDR2 SVGAGI (reference sequence). The J segment lost 6 bases and the V segment lost 2 bases, leaving 7 bases of the junction unmatched. This CDR3 is built from 15 residues. CDR3 protein: CASSYATGTGQPQHF. For the CDR3, the DNA is TGTGCCAGCAGTTACGCGACAGGGACGGGTCAGCCCCAGCATTTT.

The genes are TRBV6-1 and TRBJ1-5; weak D call: TRBD1 (5 bases). The germline V and J ends were trimmed by 6 bases and 3 bases, with 12 bases remaining between them. CDR3 length: 14 amino acids. The germline V gene encodes CDR1 MNHNS and CDR2 SASEGT. In DNA, the CDR3 is TGTGCCAGCAGGGCAGGGTTCCACAATCAGCCCCAGCATTTT. This translates into CASRAGFHNQPQHF.

The rearrangement joins TRBV5-1 to TRBJ2-7, with D unclear. The V end was cut by 1 base, the J end by 6 bases, with 17 bases between. Germline V gene lookup returns CDR1 SGHRS and CDR2 YFSETQ. The CDR3 spans 15 residues. Written as DNA, the CDR3 is TGCGCCAGCAGCTTGACCGGGTCCCCCTCTAGCGAGCAGTACTTC. Its translation is CASSLTGSPSSEQYF.

This chain joins TRBV18 and TRBJ2-1; TRBD1 aligns across 10 bases. The CDR3 extends over 15 amino acids. From germline, CDR1 is KGHSH and CDR2 LQKENI. V was clipped by 3 bases and J by 7 bases; unmatched bases: 6. This CDR3 reads CASSPRQGARNEQFF. The DNA of the CDR3 is TGTGCCAGCTCACCTAGACAGGGGGCGAGGAATGAGCAGTTCTTC.

V is TRBV5-6 and J is TRBJ2-1, with TRBD1 identical over 8 bases. This CDR3 spans 15 amino acids. V lost 0 bases, J lost 10 bases, and 9 bases stayed unmatched. Germline V gene lookup returns CDR1 SGHDT and CDR2 YYEEEE. CDR3 nucleotides: TGTGCCAGCAGCTTGGGAGGGACAGGAATCGAGGAGCAGTTCTTC. It yields the protein CASSLGGTGIEEQFF. Together with reference TRBV5-6 and TRBJ2-1, the CDR3 gives the full variable domain: DAGVTQSPTHLIKTRGQQVTLRCSPKSGHDTVSWYQQALGQGPQFIFQYYEEEERQRGNFPDRFSGHQFPNYSSELNVNALLLGDSALYLCASSLGGTGIEEQFFGPGTRLTVL.

V usage is TRBV2 and J usage is TRBJ2-1; 9 bases align to TRBD2. Germline CDR1 SNHLY, CDR2 FYNNEI. CDR3 length equals 14 residues. V shed 6 bases and J 6 bases; nucleotides not matched to a gene: 6. CDR3 nucleotides: TGTGCCAGCAGCGAGCGGGGGGCCCTCAATGAGCAGTTCTTC. This gives the protein CASSERGALNEQFF.

The chain combines TRBV29-1 with TRBJ2-7; TRBD1 is a possible D gene (5 bases). CDR1 is SQVTM, CDR2 ANQGSEA, per germline. The CDR3 has 14 residues. The V and J ends lost 3 bases and 5 bases respectively, with 17 bases between them. The CDR3 protein is CSVEGQGYQDEQYF. CDR3 DNA sequence: TGCAGCGTTGAGGGGCAGGGCTATCAGGACGAGCAGTACTTC.

This chain links TRBV2 with TRBJ1-2, with 8 bases fitting TRBD1. The V gene's germline CDR1 is SNHLY and CDR2 FYNNEI. The CDR3 consists of 14 residues. V dropped 4 bases and J dropped 4; count of bases not matched to a gene: 5. This CDR3 is CASSAGQGFYGYTF. DNA of the CDR3: TGTGCCAGCAGTGCAGGACAGGGCTTCTATGGCTACACCTTC.

This clone was seen only once. One junction end does not reproduce the germline sequence, and a read error may be involved. The V call is TRBV7-9, the J call TRBJ2-3; no firm D call. There are 15 residues in the CDR3. Germline V gene sequence: CDR1 SEHNR, CDR2 FQNEAQ (reference sequence). This CDR3 reads CSSSPSLSYSDTQYF. The CDR3 DNA reads as TGTTCCAGCAGCCCGTCCCTTAGTTATTCGGATACGCAGTATTTT. Full variable domain (outside the CDR3, taken from reference TRBV7-9 and TRBJ2-3): DTGVSQNPRHKITKRGQNVTFRCDPISEHNRLYWYRQTLGQGPEFLTYFQNEAQLEKSRLLSDRFSAERPKGSFSTLEIQRTEQGDSAMYLCSSSPSLSYSDTQYFGPGTRLTVL.

This rearrangement joins TRBV5-1 to TRBJ2-5, with 9 bases aligning to TRBD2. After removal of 5 bases from V and 5 bases from J, the junction contained 10 bases not matched to a gene. CDR1 and CDR2 from the germline V gene are SGHRS and YFSETQ. The CDR3 has 15 amino acids. CDR3 nucleotide sequence: TGCGCCAGCAGACCGTCGAGCGGGGGGCGGGAGACCCAGTACTTC. Its translation: CASRPSSGGRETQYF.

The chain employs TRBV6-5 and TRBJ2-7; 7 positions agree with TRBD2. The junction had 10 bases not matched to a gene; V was cut back by 5 bases and J by 3 bases. The CDR3 covers 15 residues. CDR1 is MNHEY and CDR2 is SVGAGI in the germline V gene. CDR3: CASSQSGESNYEQYF. CDR3 DNA sequence: TGTGCCAGCAGTCAGAGCGGGGAGTCTAACTACGAGCAGTACTTC.

V usage is TRBV2 and J usage is TRBJ1-5; D might be TRBD1 (5 bases). Germline CDR1 is SNHLY and CDR2 is FYNNEI. The V end was cut by 3 bases, the J end by 0 bases, with 9 bases between. The CDR3 extends over 15 amino acids. The CDR3 DNA follows: TGTGCCAGCAGTGAGGATCAGGGTAGCAATCAGCCCCAGCATTTT. Translation: CASSEDQGSNQPQHF. The variable domain in full, completed from reference TRBV2 and TRBJ1-5, reads EPEVTQTPSHQVTQMGQEVILRCVPISNHLYFYWYRQILGQKVEFLVSFYNNEISEKSEIFDDQFSVERPDGSNFTLKIRSTKLEDSAMYFCASSEDQGSNQPQHFGDGTRLSIL.

V gene TRBV5-1 combines with J gene TRBJ1-5, with 9 bases lining up with TRBD1. This CDR3 is 16 amino acids long. V lost 4 bases to trimming and J lost 3 bases; unmatched junction nucleotides: 8. Germline assignment: CDR1 SGHRS and CDR2 YFSETQ. CDR3 DNA sequence: TGCGCCAGCAGCCCCGGACAGGGGAATGTCAATCAGCCCCAGCATTTT. It codes for CASSPGQGNVNQPQHF. Based on the CDR3 plus reference TRBV5-1 and TRBJ1-5, the full variable domain is KAGVTQTPRYLIKTRGQQVTLSCSPISGHRSVSWYQQTPGQGLQFLFEYFSETQRNKGNFPGRFSGRQFSNSRSEMNVSTLELGDSALYLCASSPGQGNVNQPQHFGDGTRLSIL.

V and J are TRBV5-1 and TRBJ2-1; a possible D gene is TRBD1 (7 bases). The CDR3 runs 14 residues. V dropped 9 bases and J dropped 0 bases, with 13 bases sitting between them. Germline CDR1 is SGHRS and CDR2 is YFSETQ. In nucleotides, the CDR3 is TGCGCCATCTCCAGGGGGGACTCCTACAATGAGCAGTTCTTC. Protein product: CAISRGDSYNEQFF.

The V gene is TRBV5-1, the J gene TRBJ1-1; 9 bases agree with TRBD1. CDR1 is SGHRS and CDR2 is YFSETQ in the germline V gene. The junction had 1 base not matched to a gene; V was cut back by 0 bases and J by 4 bases. The CDR3 contains 14 residues. The CDR3 DNA sequence: TGCGCCAGCAGCTTGGACAGGGGGCTCACTGAAGCTTTCTTT. Its translation: CASSLDRGLTEAFF.

This chain joins TRBV30 and TRBJ1-1; 8 bases are a match to TRBD1. The CDR3 totals 13 residues. V lost 4 bases, J lost 10 bases, and 11 bases stayed unmatched. CDR1 and CDR2 from the germline V gene are GTSNPN and SVGIG (reference sequence). DNA for the CDR3: TGTGCCTGGACCGGACAGGGTTTCGCGGGAGCTTTCTTT. This codes for CAWTGQGFAGAFF.

This chain connects TRBV5-1 to TRBJ1-4; 8 nucleotides line up with TRBD1. The CDR3 contains 16 residues. The germline CDR1 and CDR2 sequences are SGHRS and YFSETQ. The V and J ends lost 1 base and 4 bases, in that order; junction bases with no gene match: 6. The CDR3 nucleotides are TGCGCCAGCAGCTTGTCCAGGGGGCTGGATAATGAAAAACTGTTTTTT. It specifies CASSLSRGLDNEKLFF.

The chain has TRBV6-5 and TRBJ2-3; weak D call: TRBD2 (7 bases). This CDR3 is 14 amino acids long. V was cut by 8 bases and J by 1 base, with 13 bases left in between. In germline, CDR1 is MNHEY, CDR2 SVGAGI. DNA of the CDR3: TGTGCCAGCGGGTGGGGGGGGCGCACAGATACGCAGTATTTT. Protein product: CASGWGGRTDTQYF.

The V gene is TRBV7-3, the J gene TRBJ2-1; D call uncertain. CDR1 SGHTA and CDR2 FQGTGA come from the germline V gene. V was clipped by 5 bases and J by 7 bases, with 12 bases between them. This CDR3 region has 13 residues. In DNA, the CDR3 is TGTGCCAGCAGCCCCAACCCTAGTAATGAGCAGTTCTTC. It specifies CASSPNPSNEQFF.

The chain has TRBV9 and TRBJ2-2, with a weak D call TRBD2 (5 bases). The CDR3 has 14 residues. Deletions cut 0 bases from V and 5 bases from J, with 8 bases between. The germline CDR1 and CDR2 sequences are SGDLS and YYNGEE. CDR3 coding DNA: TGTGCCAGCAGCGTAGACCTAGCTACCGGGGAGCTGTTTTTT. It encodes CASSVDLATGELFF. Variable domain in full (rest from reference TRBV9 and TRBJ2-2): DSGVTQTPKHLITATGQRVTLRCSPRSGDLSVYWYQQSLDQGLQFLIQYYNGEERAKGNILERFSAQQFPDLHSELNLSSLELGDSALYFCASSVDLATGELFFGEGSRLTVL.

The J gene is TRBJ2-7, the V gene TRBV6-1; TRBD1 matches 9 bases. The CDR3 covers 16 residues. Trimming at V came to 1 base and at J to 3 bases, leaving 7 bases not matched to a gene. Germline V gene data show CDR1 as MNHNS and CDR2 as SASEGT. The CDR3 DNA follows: TGTGCCAGCAGTGAAGAGGGGACAGGGCTATACTACGAGCAGTACTTC. Residues: CASSEEGTGLYYEQYF.